The 25 T cell receptor beta chains reported below all come from one sample, sequenced in a study of neurological immune-mediated disorders. TCRdb reprocessed the 5' RACE reads with MiXCR, giving one entry per CDR3 protein. The sample holds about 21,000 distinct CDR3 sequences, 5% to 7% seen once. The sample was CD8+ T cells from blood. These receptors came from a man aged 18 to 30 in good health.

In its sample, this clonotype was seen a few times. The chain is built from TRBV27 and TRBJ2-1; a possible D gene is TRBD2 (5 bases). V was shortened by 3 bases and J by 3 bases, with 12 bases between the two germline ends. CDR1 is MNHEY, CDR2 SMNVEV, per germline (reference sequence). The CDR3 has 15 residues. The CDR3 spells CASSFPGNGYNEQFF. The CDR3 bases are TGTGCCAGCAGTTTTCCCGGGAACGGCTACAATGAGCAGTTCTTC.

This clonotype was observed at least ten times. J is TRBJ2-1 and V is TRBV13; either TRBD1 or TRBD2 may supply D (5 bases each). The V gene's germline CDR1 is PRHDT and CDR2 FYEKMQ (reference sequence). The CDR3 totals 15 residues. Deletions cut 3 bases from V and 6 bases from J, with 15 bases between. The CDR3 DNA reads TGTGCCAGCAGCTTGTGGGTACTTGGGACCAATGAGCAGTTCTTC. This gives the protein CASSLWVLGTNEQFF.

This clonotype was seen ten or more times. V and J are TRBV6-6 and TRBJ1-5; the D is unclear. V lost 5 bases and J 0 bases, leaving 2 bases between the germline ends. The length of the CDR3 is 12 residues. From germline, CDR1 is MNHNY and CDR2 SVGAGI (reference sequence). This chain's CDR3 is CASSASNQPQHF. The DNA of the CDR3 is TGTGCCAGCAGTGCTAGCAATCAGCCCCAGCATTTT.

This clonotype was counted at least ten times. This chain connects TRBV4-1 to TRBJ1-1, with D maybe TRBD1 (5 bases). CDR1 is MGHRA and CDR2 is YSYEKL in the germline V gene. The CDR3 is 14 residues long. V lost 1 base and J lost 5, with 11 bases in between. CDR3 in amino acids: CASSQAAGRTEAFF. DNA for the CDR3: TGCGCCAGCAGCCAAGCCGCGGGACGGACTGAAGCTTTCTTT.

This clonotype showed up many times. This chain joins TRBV20-1 and TRBJ2-1; 12 nucleotides agree with TRBD2. The V gene's germline CDR1 is DFQATT and CDR2 SNEGSKA (reference sequence). J was trimmed by 9 bases and V by 5 bases; bases with no gene match: 8. The CDR3 has 14 amino acids. In DNA, the CDR3 is TGCAGTGCTGGGACTAGCGGGCTTGCGGGTGAGCAGTTCTTC. It is translated as CSAGTSGLAGEQFF.

To note about this clonotype: The junction does not match germline at one end; this may be a read error. J is TRBJ1-2 and V is TRBV12-3 or TRBV12-4; D perhaps matches TRBD1 (6 bases). CDR3 length equals 15 residues. The CDR3 region is CASSFRPGANYGYNF. The CDR3 DNA follows: TGTGCCAGCAGTTTTCGGCCAGGGGCTAACTATGGATACAACTTC.

Note on this clonotype: The junction departs from the called germline gene at one end, perhaps through a read error. The V call is TRBV11-3, the J call TRBJ2-7; a possible D gene is TRBD2 (6 bases). There are 16 residues in the CDR3. The V gene's germline CDR1 is SGHNT and CDR2 YENEEA. CDR3 protein: CASSLPGEGGRNERYF. The DNA of the CDR3 is TGTGCCAGCAGCCTACCGGGTGAGGGAGGAAGGAACGAGCGGTACTTC.

This clonotype was counted between two and nine times. The chain recombines TRBV5-1 with TRBJ2-3; D not certain. This CDR3 is built from 15 residues. The germline V gene has CDR1 SGHRS and CDR2 YFSETQ. Trimming cost V 2 bases and J 6 bases, with 16 bases left between them. The CDR3 here is CASSFLDLVMDTQYF. The CDR3 region has the DNA TGCGCCAGCAGCTTCCTTGATTTGGTGATGGATACGCAGTATTTT.

This clonotype was seen at least ten times. The rearrangement links TRBV2 to TRBJ2-7, with D tentatively TRBD2 (6 bases). CDR3 length: 13 residues. The germline V gene encodes CDR1 SNHLY and CDR2 FYNNEI. Trimming removed 8 bases from V and 2 bases from J, with 13 bases in between. CDR3 sequence reads: CASARGLPYEQYF. Here the CDR3 DNA reads TGTGCCAGCGCCCGGGGGTTACCCTACGAGCAGTACTTC.

At least ten counts were recorded for this clonotype. The chain carries TRBV7-8 and TRBJ2-7, with TRBD1 matching 7 bases. The CDR3 runs 16 residues. The germline V gene encodes CDR1 SGHVS and CDR2 FQNEAQ. V was clipped by 0 bases and J by 2 bases; unmatched bases: 7. The CDR3 loop reads CASSLAFITGAYEQYF. The CDR3 bases are TGTGCCAGCAGCTTAGCGTTCATCACAGGGGCCTACGAGCAGTACTTC.

The sample holds many counts of this clonotype. The chain recombines TRBV4-3 with TRBJ1-6, with D uncertain. Germline CDR1 reads LGHNA; CDR2 reads YSLEER. The V and J ends lost 0 bases and 0 bases respectively, with 3 bases between them. The CDR3 loop spans 15 amino acids. In DNA, the CDR3 is TGCGCCAGCAGCCAAGACAGCTCCTATAATTCACCCCTCCACTTT. It translates to CASSQDSSYNSPLHF.

This clonotype was counted many times. The CDR3 coding sequence is TGTGCCAGCAGTTACACAAGAAACAATCAGCCCCAGCATTTT. Translation gives CASSYTRNNQPQHF. The genes are TRBV6-2 or TRBV6-3 and TRBJ1-5; D unclear. The CDR3 loop spans 14 amino acids. Trimming pared 2 bases from V and 3 bases from J, leaving 8 bases between. Germline V gene sequence: CDR1 MNHEY, CDR2 SVGEGT.

This clonotype was seen repeatedly, ten times or more. The V gene is TRBV5-1, the J gene TRBJ2-3; D might be TRBD2 (6 bases). V lost 7 bases, J lost 5 bases, and 20 bases lay in between. Looked up from germline, CDR1 is SGHRS and CDR2 is YFSETQ. CDR3 length: 15 amino acids. The CDR3 reads CASVPMSGYEDTQYF. CDR3 DNA sequence: TGCGCCAGCGTCCCGATGAGCGGGTATGAAGATACGCAGTATTTT.

This clonotype came up a few times. J is TRBJ1-5 and V is TRBV12-3 or TRBV12-4, with D maybe TRBD1 (5 bases). CDR3 size: 12 residues. Trimming pared 4 bases from V and 9 bases from J, leaving 10 bases between. The CDR3 loop reads CASSSGGGPQHF. In DNA, the CDR3 is TGTGCCAGCAGTTCCGGGGGGGGGCCCCAGCATTTT.

This clonotype was seen many times. This rearrangement joins TRBV12-3 or TRBV12-4 to TRBJ2-3; D not certain. The CDR3 contains 16 residues. Trimming left V 1 base short and J 2 bases short, with 13 bases between. CDR3 nucleotide sequence: TGTGCCAGCAGTTTAGTGTTGGGCAGTCACACAGATACGCAGTATTTT. It codes for CASSLVLGSHTDTQYF.

This clonotype was seen ten or more times. This chain joins TRBV10-3 and TRBJ1-2; no reliable D call. This CDR3 spans 15 amino acids. With 1 base removed from V and 4 bases from J, the gap between germline ends came to 13 bases. Germline CDR1 is ENHRY and CDR2 is SYGVKD. CDR3 DNA sequence: TGTGCCATCAGTGAGTTGGATGTCAGGAGCTATGGCTACACCTTC. It codes for CAISELDVRSYGYTF.

At least ten counts were recorded for this clonotype. This chain uses TRBV2 with TRBJ2-7; TRBD1 matches at 9 bases. This CDR3 is 13 amino acids long. V was pared by 4 bases and J by 5 bases, with 3 bases of the junction left unmatched. Germline lookup yields CDR1 SNHLY and CDR2 FYNNEI. For the CDR3, the DNA is TGTGCCAGCAGTGTTGGGACAGGGAACGAGCAGTACTTC. Translated: CASSVGTGNEQYF. Together with reference TRBV2 and TRBJ2-7, the CDR3 gives the full variable domain: EPEVTQTPSHQVTQMGQEVILRCVPISNHLYFYWYRQILGQKVEFLVSFYNNEISEKSEIFDDQFSVERPDGSNFTLKIRSTKLEDSAMYFCASSVGTGNEQYFGPGTRLTVT.

This clonotype showed up many times. The rearrangement links TRBV28 to TRBJ2-2; either TRBD1 or TRBD2 may fit D (5 bases each). The CDR3 loop spans 14 amino acids. CDR1 and CDR2 (germline): MDHEN, SYDVKM. Between the trimmed V and J ends, which lost 5 bases and 6 bases, there was a span of 13 bases. The CDR3 here is CASSPAVGAGELFF. The CDR3 DNA reads as TGTGCCAGCAGTCCCGCCGTGGGGGCCGGGGAGCTGTTTTTT.

There are many counts of this clonotype. The gene calls are TRBV6-4 and TRBJ1-2, with no clear D. The CDR3 runs 15 residues. V was clipped by 0 bases and J by 7 bases, with 15 bases between them. Germline CDR1 and CDR2: MRHNA and SNTAGT. The CDR3 sequence is CASSDSETTRGGYTF. The CDR3 DNA follows: TGTGCCAGCAGTGACTCGGAGACAACTAGAGGTGGCTACACCTTC.

This clonotype showed up many times. The chain joins TRBV5-8 to TRBJ1-4; possibly TRBD1 for D (5 bases). With 4 bases removed from V and 8 bases from J, the gap between germline ends came to 21 bases. CDR1 and CDR2 from the germline V gene are SGHTS and YDEGEE. CDR3 length: 16 residues. The CDR3 loop is CASSLGGRGGGEKLFF. CDR3 bases: TGTGCCAGCAGCCTGGGCGGGAGGGGAGGTGGCGAAAAACTGTTTTTT.

This clonotype was recorded a few times. This chain connects TRBV7-6 to TRBJ2-1, with 7 bases fitting TRBD2. The ends lost 6 bases at V and 2 bases at J; junction bases unmatched: 10. Germline V gives CDR1 SGHVS, CDR2 FNYEAQ. CDR3 length: 16 amino acids. This CDR3 reads CASSRLGGDTYNEQFF. The CDR3 coding sequence is TGTGCCAGCAGTCGCCTTGGGGGGGATACCTACAATGAGCAGTTCTTC.

This clonotype was counted many times. V and J are TRBV7-9 and TRBJ1-2; D gene unclear. Germline values: CDR1 SEHNR, CDR2 FQNEAQ (reference sequence). The CDR3 is 13 amino acids. V dropped 5 bases and J dropped 6 bases, with 13 bases sitting between them. The CDR3 loop reads CASSPTPGNGYTF. CDR3 coding DNA: TGTGCCAGCAGCCCAACCCCGGGAAATGGCTACACCTTC.

This clonotype was observed at least ten times. The J gene is TRBJ1-1, the V gene TRBV28; 8 bases are shared with TRBD1. Germline V gene data show CDR1 as MDHEN and CDR2 as SYDVKM. CDR3 length: 15 amino acids. The V and J ends lost 4 bases and 1 base, in that order; junction bases with no gene match: 5. CDR3 protein: CASSWWTGTNTEAFF. CDR3 nucleotides: TGTGCCAGCAGTTGGTGGACAGGGACGAACACTGAAGCTTTCTTT. Looking up the rest from reference TRBV28 and TRBJ1-1 gives the full variable domain: DVKVTQSSRYLVKRTGEKVFLECVQDMDHENMFWYRQDPGLGLRLIYFSYDVKMKEKGDIPEGYSVSREKKERFSLILESASTNQTSMYLCASSWWTGTNTEAFFGQGTRLTVV.

This rearrangement joins TRBV7-8 to TRBJ1-1, with D tentatively TRBD1 (6 bases). The ends were cut back, 1 base at V and 7 bases at J, with 19 bases in the middle. The CDR3 runs to 16 residues. Germline V gene data show CDR1 as SGHVS and CDR2 as FQNEAQ. The CDR3 DNA reads as TGTGCCAGCAGCTTAGACACAGGGCTGGGGCAAAGTGAAGCTTTCTTT. Its protein is CASSLDTGLGQSEAFF.

This clonotype occurred many times. The genes are TRBV5-1 and TRBJ2-1; 7 nucleotides agree with TRBD1. Germline V gene lookup returns CDR1 SGHRS and CDR2 YFSETQ. The CDR3 sequence is 14 residues long. V lost 3 bases and J lost 3; bases outside the gene matches: 3. DNA for the CDR3: TGCGCCAGCAGCTCAGGACAGGACTACAATGAGCAGTTCTTC. This sequence encodes CASSSGQDYNEQFF.